A single T cell receptor beta chain is shown here with its context. Its antigen is undetermined. This PCR relied on a set of 60 Vbeta primers and 13 Jbeta primers. Here immunoSEQ multiplex PCR was the method, and the copy in TCRdb shows in-frame clones only, minus some. The data hold about 110,000 clones, with over 60% observed a single time. Healthy bone marrow donors formed the donor group. This sample was taken from a study of cytomegalovirus exposure and HLA in healthy donors. The overall study: Across roughly 400 genotyped donors, approximately 81% landed in the Caucasian-associated ancestry cluster.

From germline, CDR1 is SGHNT and CDR2 YYREEE (reference sequence). CDR3 size: 17 residues. V dropped 0 bases and J dropped 6; count of bases not matched to a gene: 6. Points from the study as a whole: Sequencing likely generated an artifact that appeared as a cluster of highly shared sequence variants.

The receptor's source is a woman in her 50s in good health and CMV-seropositive. Source material: PBMCs. The V and J genes are TRBV5-4 and TRBJ1-6; 10 positions match TRBD1. In DNA, the CDR3 is TGTGCCAGCAGCTTGGGACAGGGGGCGCCGCGTAATTCACCCCTCCACTTT. Its translation is CASSLGQGAPRNSPLHF.